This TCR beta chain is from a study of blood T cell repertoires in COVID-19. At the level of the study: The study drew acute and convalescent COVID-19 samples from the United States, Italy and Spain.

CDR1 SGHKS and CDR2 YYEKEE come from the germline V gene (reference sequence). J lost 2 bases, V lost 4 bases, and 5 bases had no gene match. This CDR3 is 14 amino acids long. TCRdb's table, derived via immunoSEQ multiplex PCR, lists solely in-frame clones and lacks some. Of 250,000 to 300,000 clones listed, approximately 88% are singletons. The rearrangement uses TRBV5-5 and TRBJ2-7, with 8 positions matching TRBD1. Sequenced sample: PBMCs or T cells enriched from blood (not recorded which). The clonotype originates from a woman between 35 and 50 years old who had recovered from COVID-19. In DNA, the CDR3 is TGTGCCAGCAGCCCCACAGGGGGAACCTACGAGCAGTACTTC. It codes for CASSPTGGTYEQYF.